The T cell receptor beta chain under discussion was sequenced for a study of blood T cell repertoires in COVID-19. Study-wide background: Both acute and convalescent COVID-19 samples were obtained from the United States, Italy and Spain. From T cells, B-cell-depleted T cells, or PBMCs came the material, which was cDNA or gDNA.

Germline values: CDR1 MNHNY, CDR2 SVGAGI (reference sequence). V was clipped by 2 bases and J by 6 bases, with 7 bases between them. The CDR3 is 12 amino acids. Per the study methods: Estimated nucleated cell counts came from reference gene primer amplification. Measured with immunoSEQ multiplex PCR; TCRdb has only the in-frame clones, and not every one. For V, J and clone size, that table is used; D and trimming come from the DNA. The repertoire holds some 270,000 clones, with 86% as singletons. This clonotype was sampled from a man aged 35 to 55 with active or convalescent COVID-19. Sequenced: peripheral blood. The chain recombines TRBV6-6 with TRBJ1-1; D gene ambiguous. The CDR3 DNA is TGTGCCAGCAGTTACAGGGAGCCTGAAGCTTTCTTT. This sequence encodes CASSYREPEAFF.